Here is one T cell receptor (beta chain) with its context. This record belongs to a study of blood T cell repertoires in COVID-19. Study at large: Researchers got acute and convalescent COVID-19 samples from the United States, Italy and Spain. The analysed material was cDNA or gDNA that came from T cells, B-cell-depleted T cells, or PBMCs.

Data came from immunoSEQ multiplex PCR; TCRdb stores just in-frame clones and leaves some out. There are about 160,000 clones in the sample; roughly 85% occur only once, and about 1% lies in the top ten. The germline gives CDR1 LNHNV, CDR2 YYDKDF (reference sequence). The V end lost 2 bases, the J end lost 5 bases, and 15 bases lay between the germline ends. The CDR3 has 15 amino acids. The origin of this receptor is a man between 35 and 55 years old with acute or convalescent COVID-19. V gene TRBV15 combines with J gene TRBJ1-2; no clear D. Sequences were obtained from peripheral blood. CDR3 region: CATSRRGGDVYGYTF. The CDR3, as DNA: TGTGCCACCAGCAGAAGAGGCGGGGATGTGTATGGCTACACCTTC.